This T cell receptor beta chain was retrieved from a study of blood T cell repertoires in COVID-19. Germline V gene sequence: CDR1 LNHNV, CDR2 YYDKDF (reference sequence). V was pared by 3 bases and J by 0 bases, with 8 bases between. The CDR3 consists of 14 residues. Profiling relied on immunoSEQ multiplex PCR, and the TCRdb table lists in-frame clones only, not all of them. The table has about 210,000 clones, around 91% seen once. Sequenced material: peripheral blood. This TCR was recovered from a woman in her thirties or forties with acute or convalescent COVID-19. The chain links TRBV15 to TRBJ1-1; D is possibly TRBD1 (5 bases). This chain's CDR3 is CATSRPGLNTEAFF. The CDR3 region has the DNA TGTGCCACCAGCAGGCCAGGGCTGAACACTGAAGCTTTCTTT.